The rows below give T cell receptor beta chains drawn from one sample of a study of T cell responses to AZD1222 COVID-19 vaccine. Measured with immunoSEQ multiplex PCR; TCRdb has only the in-frame clones, and not every one. The sample records roughly 120,000 clones, approximately 88% being singletons. The sample in question was peripheral blood, obtained 28 days after the second AZD1222 dose. These TCRs come from an adult who received the AZD1222 COVID-19 vaccine. The CDR3 runs from the conserved cysteine through the conserved F or W. The order of the fields is D gene, clone size, V gene, J gene, CDR3 length, CDR3 DNA, CDR3 protein. A D gene is named only where the DNA matches it firmly. Clone sizes are given selectively: once, few, many, or a class where the clone is expanded.

D: .
size: .
V: TRBV28
J: TRBJ1-4
length: 15
DNA: TGTGCCAGCAGCCCGGGGAGTATGACTAATGAAAAACTGTTTTTT
CDR3: CASSPGSMTNEKLFF

D: TRBD1
size: once
V: TRBV2
J: TRBJ1-1
length: 14
DNA: TGTGCCAGCAGTGATGGACAGGGGAACACTGAAGCTTTCTTT
CDR3: CASSDGQGNTEAFF

D: TRBD1
size: .
V: TRBV7-2
J: TRBJ2-5
length: 14
DNA: TGTGCCAGCAGCTCCGACAGGGTGGTAGAGACCCAGTACTTC
CDR3: CASSSDRVVETQYF

D: TRBD1
size: .
V: TRBV6-2/TRBV6-3
J: TRBJ1-2
length: 16
DNA: TGTGCCAGCAGCCCAGGGGGCCTCATCGCGGGGGATGGCTACACCTTC
CDR3: CASSPGGLIAGDGYTF

D: .
size: .
V: TRBV6-5
J: TRBJ1-3
length: 13
DNA: TGTGCCAGCACCAGGGGTAATGGAAACACCATATATTTT
CDR3: CASTRGNGNTIYF

D: TRBD2
size: .
V: TRBV4-2
J: TRBJ2-7
length: 15
DNA: TGTGCCAGCAGCCGCCAAAGCGGGGTTCGCGACGAGCAGTACTTC
CDR3: CASSRQSGVRDEQYF

D: .
size: .
V: TRBV20-1
J: TRBJ1-4
length: 13
DNA: TGCAGTGCTATTGAAGCAACTAATGAAAAACTGTTTTTT
CDR3: CSAIEATNEKLFF

D: TRBD1
size: .
V: TRBV12-3/TRBV12-4
J: TRBJ2-2
length: 13
DNA: TGTGCCAGCAGTCCCGGGACAGGCAGGGAGCTGTTTTTT
CDR3: CASSPGTGRELFF

D: TRBD1
size: .
V: TRBV28
J: TRBJ1-2
length: 16
DNA: TGTGCCAGCACCACAGGGACAGGGAACCCTAACTATGGCTACACCTTC
CDR3: CASTTGTGNPNYGYTF

D: TRBD1
size: once
V: TRBV7-9
J: TRBJ2-3
length: 14
DNA: TGTGCCAGCAGCTCCGGGACAGGGTCGCATACGCAGTATTTT
CDR3: CASSSGTGSHTQYF

D: TRBD2
size: .
V: TRBV18
J: TRBJ2-2
length: 15
DNA: TGTGCCAGCTCACCCGCTAGCGGGCACACCGGGGAGCTGTTTTTT
CDR3: CASSPASGHTGELFF

D: .
size: .
V: TRBV18
J: TRBJ1-1
length: 13
DNA: TGTGCCAGCTCACCGTCGTACTACACTGAAGCTTTCTTT
CDR3: CASSPSYYTEAFF

D: .
size: .
V: TRBV11-3
J: TRBJ1-5
length: 17
DNA: TGTGCCAGCAGCTCGCCGCTCACCGGGTCCACGCGGGGGCCCCAGCATTTT
CDR3: CASSSPLTGSTRGPQHF

D: .
size: .
V: TRBV12-3/TRBV12-4
J: TRBJ2-7
length: 13
DNA: TGTGCCAGCAGTTTCGGCAGGGTCGACGAGCAGTACTTC
CDR3: CASSFGRVDEQYF

D: .
size: .
V: TRBV2
J: TRBJ1-2
length: 14
DNA: TGTGCCAGCAGAGATGGACAGTTTATGAGTGGCTACACCTTC
CDR3: CASRDGQFMSGYTF